The 30 T cell receptor beta chains presented below share a single source sample, sequenced in a study of prognosis after radiotherapy for stage I lung cancer. Researchers used two-round multiplex PCR to amplify TCR beta CDR3 starting from genomic DNA. The use of primers specific to each TRBV and TRBJ gene characterized first-round PCR. TCRdb itself ran the multiplex PCR reads through MiXCR, one entry per CDR3 protein. Among 11,000 to 15,000 distinct CDR3 sequences listed, less than 45% were seen once. Sample: PBMCs, taken before or after stereotactic body radiation therapy (not recorded which). The receptors stem from a donor older than 45 with non-small cell lung cancer.

In this sample, this clonotype turned up many times. The rearrangement links TRBV28 to TRBJ2-7; 10 bases map to TRBD2. V trimming: 2 bases; J trimming: 0 bases; junction bases outside the gene matches: 7. The CDR3 has 17 residues. Germline V gives CDR1 MDHEN, CDR2 SYDVKM. This CDR3 reads CASSLGSSGGFSYEQYF. The CDR3 DNA follows: TGTGCCAGCAGTTTAGGGTCTAGCGGGGGATTCTCCTACGAGCAGTACTTC.

The chain is built from TRBV9 and TRBJ2-1, with a weak D call TRBD2 (5 bases). Germline loops: CDR1 SGDLS, CDR2 YYNGEE. The CDR3 spans 16 residues. V was cut by 4 bases and J by 7 bases, with 21 bases left in between. CDR3 sequence (DNA): TGTGCCAGCAGCCTTTCCGGAATGTCAGGCGGGAATGAGCAGTTCTTC. It encodes CASSLSGMSGGNEQFF.

This clonotype was observed at least ten times. The V gene is TRBV19, the J gene TRBJ1-2; 7 bases are shared with TRBD1. After removal of 6 bases from V and 4 bases from J, the junction contained 8 bases not matched to a gene. The CDR3 contains 14 residues. Per the germline V gene, CDR1 is LNHDA and CDR2 is SQIVND (reference sequence). DNA for the CDR3: TGTGCCAGTAGCCTGCAGGGGGAAGGCTATGGCTACACCTTC. Protein: CASSLQGEGYGYTF.

By frequency in the sample, this clonotype is medium-sized. The rearrangement uses TRBV19 and TRBJ1-3; D uncertain. The ends were cut back, 6 bases at V and 2 bases at J, with 11 bases in the middle. This CDR3 is 14 amino acids long. Germline V gene sequence: CDR1 LNHDA, CDR2 SQIVND (reference sequence). This chain's CDR3 is CASSEDGAGNTIYF. The CDR3 nucleotides read TGTGCCAGTAGCGAGGATGGGGCTGGAAACACCATATATTTT. Supplemented by reference TRBV19 and TRBJ1-3, the full variable domain reads DGGITQSPKYLFRKEGQNVTLSCEQNLNHDAMYWYRQDPGQGLRLIYYSQIVNDFQKGDIAEGYSVSREKKESFPLTVTSAQKNPTAFYLCASSEDGAGNTIYFGEGSWLTVV.

This clonotype was counted a single time. This chain uses TRBV6-5 with TRBJ2-7; the D gene is possibly TRBD1 (5 bases). The CDR3 is made up of 16 amino acids. V was trimmed by 2 bases and J by 2 bases, leaving 16 bases between them. Per germline, CDR1 MNHEY and CDR2 SVGAGI. The CDR3 sequence is CASSYRPTGDPYEQYF. CDR3 nucleotides: TGTGCCAGCAGTTACCGACCTACAGGAGACCCCTACGAGCAGTACTTC.

About this clonotype: One junction end disagrees with the germline gene, perhaps due to a read error. This chain uses TRBV28 with TRBJ2-5, with D perhaps TRBD1 or TRBD2 (5 bases each). The CDR3 consists of 14 residues. Germline CDR1 and CDR2: MDHEN and SYDVKM. CDR3 protein: CASNYGAVQDTQYF. The CDR3 bases are TGTGCCAGCAATTACGGGGCAGTCCAAGATACCCAGTACTTC. The variable domain in full, with the rest retrieved from reference TRBV28 and TRBJ2-5, is DVKVTQSSRYLVKRTGEKVFLECVQDMDHENMFWYRQDPGLGLRLIYFSYDVKMKEKGDIPEGYSVSREKKERFSLILESASTNQTSMYLCASNYGAVQDTQYFGPGTRLLVL.

The table lists this clonotype with many counts. The chain carries TRBV9 and TRBJ1-2; D is unclear. CDR3 length equals 13 residues. The V gene's germline CDR1 is SGDLS and CDR2 YYNGEE. V lost 4 bases and J 6 bases, leaving 13 bases between the germline ends. The CDR3 loop is CASSSRVWDGYTF. The CDR3 region has the DNA TGTGCCAGCAGCTCCCGCGTTTGGGATGGCTACACCTTC.

As regards this clonotype: At one end, the junction sequence differs from germline, possibly due to a read error. The CDR3: CSHLGYNEQLF. In DNA, the CDR3 is TGCAGCCATCTAGGGTACAATGAGCAGTTATTC. V gene TRBV20-1 combines with J gene TRBJ2-1; D remains ambiguous. Germline V gene sequence: CDR1 DFQATT, CDR2 SNEGSKA (reference sequence). CDR3 length: 11 amino acids.

As to this clonotype: One junction end disagrees with the germline gene, perhaps due to a read error. The V gene is TRBV19, the J gene TRBJ2-5; weak D call: TRBD2 (5 bases). Germline CDR1 reads LNHDA; CDR2 reads SQIVND (reference sequence). This CDR3 has 12 residues. CDR3 protein: CASREGRETQYF. DNA for the CDR3: TGTGCCAGTAGGGAAGGGAGAGAGACTCAGTACTTC.

At least ten counts were recorded for this clonotype. This rearrangement joins TRBV19 to TRBJ2-5; either TRBD1 or TRBD2 may supply D (5 bases each). V was pared by 2 bases and J by 5 bases, with 12 bases between. The CDR3 is 14 residues long. Germline V gene sequence: CDR1 LNHDA, CDR2 SQIVND (reference sequence). DNA of the CDR3: TGTGCCAGTAGTATACAGGGAGAGATGGAGACCCAGTACTTC. Its translation is CASSIQGEMETQYF.

The chain recombines TRBV20-1 with TRBJ1-6; D call uncertain. This CDR3 spans 14 amino acids. Germline V lookup: CDR1 DFQATT, CDR2 SNEGSKA (reference sequence). V lost 5 bases and J lost 7, with 15 bases in between. CDR3 loop: CSAGRAGPNSPLHF. The CDR3 DNA reads as TGCAGTGCTGGCCGGGCCGGTCCAAATTCACCCCTCCACTTT.

To note about this clonotype: The junction departs from the called germline gene at one end, perhaps through a read error. The chain recombines TRBV7-9 with TRBJ2-1; 7 nucleotides align to TRBD2. Germline CDR1 SEHNR, CDR2 FQNEAQ (reference sequence). The CDR3 covers 15 residues. The CDR3 loop reads CASSPQLGGRREQLF. The DNA of the CDR3 is TGTGCCAGCAGCCCGCAATTGGGAGGACGGCGGGAGCAGTTATTC.

This clonotype is labeled medium-sized. The chain couples TRBV24-1 to TRBJ2-3, with TRBD1 matching 10 bases. V shed 0 bases and J 8 bases; nucleotides not matched to a gene: 7. This CDR3 spans 16 amino acids. The V gene's germline CDR1 is KGHDR and CDR2 SFDVKD. Here the CDR3 DNA reads TGTGCCACCAGTGATTTGGGACAGGGGGATACGGCTACGCAGTATTTT. This codes for CATSDLGQGDTATQYF.

This clonotype appeared many times. J is TRBJ2-5 and V is TRBV19, with D perhaps matching TRBD1 (5 bases). CDR1 is LNHDA, CDR2 SQIVND, per germline (reference sequence). The CDR3 runs to 14 residues. V lost 5 bases to trimming and J lost 2 bases, with 12 bases between them. DNA for the CDR3: TGTGCCAGTAGTGTTGGGCAGGGACAAGAGACCCAGTACTTC. As protein: CASSVGQGQETQYF.

This chain joins TRBV12-3 or TRBV12-4 and TRBJ1-3; 11 bases align to TRBD1. The CDR3 has 14 residues. Trimming took 4 bases from V and 6 from J; bases not matched to a gene: 2. The CDR3 region is CASSSGQGANTIYF. The CDR3 DNA follows: TGTGCCAGCAGTTCCGGACAGGGGGCAAACACCATATATTTT.

The chain carries TRBV6-2 or TRBV6-3 and TRBJ2-1; 7 bases fit TRBD2. CDR1 MNHEY and CDR2 SVGEGT come from the germline V gene. After removal of 7 bases from V and 4 bases from J, the junction contained 10 bases not matched to a gene. The length of the CDR3 is 15 residues. The CDR3 nucleotides read TGTGCCAGCACACGGGGGGATAGCGGTTACAATGAGCAGTTCTTC. It specifies CASTRGDSGYNEQFF.

In this sample, this clonotype turned up a few times. With a much larger clone just one base away, this may be a read error. This chain uses TRBV19 with TRBJ2-3; TRBD2 matches 10 bases. The CDR3 is 15 residues long. Trimming at V came to 5 bases and at J to 3 bases, leaving 5 bases not matched to a gene. Germline CDR1 is LNHDA and CDR2 is SQIVND (reference sequence). The CDR3 protein is CASSQTSGCTDTQYF. In DNA, the CDR3 is TGTGCCAGTAGTCAGACTAGCGGGTGTACAGATACGCAGTATTTT.

In its sample, this clonotype ranks as medium-sized. The chain couples TRBV6-2 or TRBV6-3 to TRBJ1-2; D remains ambiguous. The CDR3 contains 16 residues. Trimming cost V 5 bases and J 2 bases, with 18 bases left between them. From germline, CDR1 is MNHEY and CDR2 SVGEGT. The CDR3 DNA reads as TGTGCCAGCAGTGACGGAGGCGGGTCTGGGAACTATGGCTACACCTTC. This translates into CASSDGGGSGNYGYTF.

As regards this clonotype: This likely stems from a read error, as it lies one base from a far larger clone. The V call is TRBV20-1, the J call TRBJ2-2; 9 bases fit TRBD2. The germline V gene has CDR1 DFQATT and CDR2 SNEGSKA (reference sequence). This CDR3 contains 15 residues. Trimming cost V 0 bases and J 16 bases; bases outside gene matches: 15. The CDR3 region has the DNA TGCAGTGCTAGAGATAGCGGGGGCATATCAGATACGCAGTTTTTT. It is translated as CSARDSGGISDTQFF.

Remarks on this clonotype: One end of the junction fails to match germline, which may point to a read error. The genes are TRBV6-5 and TRBJ2-1, with 11 positions matching TRBD1. The CDR3 runs to 17 residues. CDR1 and CDR2 (germline): MNHEY, SVGAGI. The CDR3 region has the DNA TGTGCCAGCAGATACTCGCATCCAGGGACAGGGGGCAATGAGCAGTTCTTC. Encoded protein: CASRYSHPGTGGNEQFF.

In this sample, this clonotype turned up many times. The chain recombines TRBV19 with TRBJ1-2; no clear D. Trimming pared 7 bases from V and 3 bases from J, leaving 12 bases between. The V gene's germline CDR1 is LNHDA and CDR2 SQIVND (reference sequence). The CDR3 has 13 residues. In DNA form, the CDR3 reads TGTGCCAGTACCCATTCCCGGGACTATGGCTACACCTTC. Amino acid sequence: CASTHSRDYGYTF.

Of note for this clonotype: This likely stems from a read error, as it lies one base from a far larger clone. The rearrangement uses TRBV13 and TRBJ2-1; D not resolved. V was pared by 9 bases and J by 6 bases, with 21 bases between. CDR1 and CDR2 (germline): PRHDT, FYEKMQ (reference sequence). The CDR3 has 15 amino acids. The CDR3 sequence: CARSESASKGNEQFF. CDR3 DNA: TGTGCCAGAAGTGAATCGGCTAGTAAGGGCAATGAGCAGTTCTTC.

Details on this clonotype: A read error may account for a junction end that differs from germline. The V call is TRBV11-3, the J call TRBJ2-2; tentatively, D is TRBD1 (5 bases). The CDR3 has 15 amino acids. CDR1 is SGHNT, CDR2 YENEEA, per germline. The CDR3 bases are TGTGCCAGCAGCCCCCAGGGTCCCTACACCTGGGAGCTGTTTTTT. The encoded protein is CASSPQGPYTWELFF. The full variable domain, its missing parts supplied by reference TRBV11-3 and TRBJ2-2, is EAGVVQSPRYKIIEKKQPVAFWCNPISGHNTLYWYLQNLGQGPELLIRYENEEAVDDSQLPKDRFSAERLKGVDSTLKIQPAELGDSAVYLCASSPQGPYTWELFFGEGSRLTVL.

This chain uses TRBV5-4 with TRBJ2-7; D is unclear. Germline-derived CDR1 and CDR2 are SGHNT and YYREEE (reference sequence). Trimming left V 8 bases short and J 4 bases short, with 19 bases between. CDR3 length: 14 residues. CDR3 bases: TGTGCCAGAACCCCGAATCCCCAGGCTTACGAGCAGTACTTC. Residues: CARTPNPQAYEQYF.

This rearrangement joins TRBV28 to TRBJ1-5; no clear D gene. V was clipped by 10 bases and J by 4 bases, with 11 bases between them. Germline V gives CDR1 MDHEN, CDR2 SYDVKM. The CDR3 extends over 12 amino acids. This CDR3 is CAIIWANQPQHF. The DNA for the CDR3 is TGTGCCATCATCTGGGCAAATCAGCCCCAGCATTTT.

The sample holds many counts of this clonotype. The chain links TRBV5-6 to TRBJ1-4; D is undetermined. Germline values: CDR1 SGHDT, CDR2 YYEEEE. The CDR3 totals 12 residues. Trimming cost V 0 bases and J 7 bases, with 4 bases left between them. The CDR3 sequence is CASSLVSEKLFF. CDR3 sequence (DNA): TGTGCCAGCAGCTTGGTGTCTGAAAAACTGTTTTTT.

V usage is TRBV19 and J usage is TRBJ1-1; the D gene is possibly TRBD1 (6 bases). V lost 6 bases and J lost 7, with 18 bases in between. Germline CDR1 and CDR2: LNHDA and SQIVND (reference sequence). The CDR3 covers 14 residues. The CDR3 DNA is TGTGCCAGTAGCACACACGGGGGGCTGGTTGAAGCTTTCTTT. It is translated as CASSTHGGLVEAFF.

The chain recombines TRBV6-4 with TRBJ2-2; D possibly matches TRBD1 or TRBD2 (6 bases each). Germline V CDR1 and CDR2: MRHNA, SNTAGT. Trimming shortened V by 0 bases and J by 5 bases, and 10 bases separated the two germline ends. The CDR3 spans 15 residues. CDR3 protein: CASSDSGGATGELFF. CDR3 in DNA: TGTGCCAGCAGTGACTCGGGGGGCGCGACCGGGGAGCTGTTTTTT.

This clonotype was detected many times. V and J are TRBV6-5 and TRBJ1-1; TRBD1 matches 8 bases. This CDR3 spans 16 amino acids. The V and J ends lost 2 bases and 5 bases, in that order; junction bases with no gene match: 10. Per germline, CDR1 MNHEY and CDR2 SVGAGI. The DNA for the CDR3 is TGTGCCAGCAGTTACAGGCGGCAGGGGGCGGGTACTGAAGCTTTCTTT. Its translation is CASSYRRQGAGTEAFF.

In its sample, this clonotype was seen many times. This chain connects TRBV19 to TRBJ2-7; D remains ambiguous. The V gene lost 6 bases and the J gene lost 2 bases, with 17 bases spanning the gap. The CDR3 runs 15 residues. Germline assignment: CDR1 LNHDA and CDR2 SQIVND (reference sequence). Written as DNA, the CDR3 is TGTGCCAGTAGCGCCGTACATGATGGTCCCTACGAGCAGTACTTC. Amino acids: CASSAVHDGPYEQYF.